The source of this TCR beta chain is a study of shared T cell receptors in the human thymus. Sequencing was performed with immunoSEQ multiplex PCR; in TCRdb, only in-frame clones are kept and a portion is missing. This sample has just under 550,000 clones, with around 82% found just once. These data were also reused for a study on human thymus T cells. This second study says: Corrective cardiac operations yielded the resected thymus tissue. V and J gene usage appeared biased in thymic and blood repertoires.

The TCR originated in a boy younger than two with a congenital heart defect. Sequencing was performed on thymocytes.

The CDR3 loop reads CASSFEGRRAKNIQYF. CDR3 nucleotide sequence: TGTGCCAGCAGTTTCGAGGGTCGGAGAGCCAAAAACATTCAGTACTTC. This rearrangement joins TRBV28 to TRBJ2-4; possible D gene TRBD2, 5 bases. CDR3 size: 16 residues. Trimming stripped 3 bases from V and 0 bases from J, with 12 bases between. Germline CDR1 MDHEN, CDR2 SYDVKM. The full variable domain, completed using reference TRBV28 and TRBJ2-4, is DVKVTQSSRYLVKRTGEKVFLECVQDMDHENMFWYRQDPGLGLRLIYFSYDVKMKEKGDIPEGYSVSREKKERFSLILESASTNQTSMYLCASSFEGRRAKNIQYFGAGTRLSVL.